These 8 T cell receptor beta chains originate from one sample sequenced in a study of cytomegalovirus exposure and HLA in healthy donors. The PCR had 60 Vbeta and 13 Jbeta primers. Only in-frame clones appear in the TCRdb table, and some are missing; sequencing was by immunoSEQ multiplex PCR. The profile shows approximately 150,000 clones, 65% to 80% of them singletons. Sequenced: PBMCs. These receptors originate from a man aged 35 to 55 in good health and CMV-seronegative.

The rearrangement joins TRBV6-5 to TRBJ2-3, with no clear D. Trimming pared 2 bases from V and 3 bases from J, leaving 6 bases between. The CDR3 runs to 13 residues. Germline V gene data show CDR1 as MNHEY and CDR2 as SVGAGI. The CDR3: CASSYSVTDTQYF. CDR3 DNA: TGTGCCAGCAGTTACAGCGTGACAGATACGCAGTATTTT.

The J gene is TRBJ1-2, the V gene TRBV14, with 8 bases identical to TRBD1. V shed 3 bases, J shed 4 bases, and the junction held 7 bases outside the gene matches. This CDR3 comprises 15 residues. CDR1 is SGHDN and CDR2 is FVKESK in the germline V gene. In nucleotides, the CDR3 is TGTGCCAGCAGCCACCCCTGGACAGGGAGCTATGGCTACACCTTC. This sequence encodes CASSHPWTGSYGYTF.

This rearrangement joins TRBV11-2 to TRBJ2-1, with D perhaps TRBD2 (5 bases). The germline gives CDR1 SGHAT, CDR2 FQNNGV. The CDR3 is made up of 12 amino acids. V shed 5 bases and J shed 8 bases, with 10 bases lying between them. In DNA form, the CDR3 reads TGTGCCAGCAGCCTTATCGGGGATGAGCAGTTCTTC. It encodes CASSLIGDEQFF.

J is TRBJ2-1 and V is TRBV5-4, with TRBD2 as a possible D gene (6 bases). The V and J ends lost 3 bases and 6 bases respectively, with 16 bases between them. The CDR3 runs 15 residues. Germline V gives CDR1 SGHNT, CDR2 YYREEE (reference sequence). The CDR3 DNA reads as TGTGCCAGCAGCTCCGGGATCGGGGAGGTCAATGAGCAGTTCTTC. This encodes CASSSGIGEVNEQFF.

This clone was counted only a few times. This chain uses TRBV2 with TRBJ2-7, with D perhaps matching TRBD1 (6 bases). This CDR3 is built from 13 residues. Trimming took 10 bases from V and 1 from J, leaving 14 bases between them. In germline, CDR1 is SNHLY, CDR2 FYNNEI. The CDR3: CAKRDDRSYEQYF. The CDR3 DNA sequence: TGTGCCAAGAGAGACGACAGGTCCTACGAGCAGTACTTC.

The rearrangement links TRBV29-1 to TRBJ2-3, with D possibly TRBD2 on 6 matching bases. Between the trimmed V and J ends, which lost 7 bases and 4 bases, there was a span of 12 bases. CDR1 is SQVTM and CDR2 is ANQGSEA in the germline V gene. This CDR3 comprises 12 residues. The CDR3 nucleotides are TGCAGCGGGGAGGAGGGCGCAGATACGCAGTATTTT. Encoded protein: CSGEEGADTQYF.

V is TRBV5-4 and J is TRBJ2-2; 11 bases line up with TRBD2. The V gene's germline CDR1 is SGHNT and CDR2 YYREEE (reference sequence). The CDR3 has 15 amino acids. Trimming removed 8 bases from V and 1 base from J; junction bases left unmatched: 4. The CDR3, as DNA: TGTGCCAGTCATGGGACTAGCGGGAACACCGGGGAGCTGTTTTTT. This encodes CASHGTSGNTGELFF.

DNA for the CDR3: TGTGCCAGCAGCCGAGAAAGGGGAACTTCTGAAGCTTTCTTT. This translates into CASSRERGTSEAFF. The V call is TRBV7-9, the J call TRBJ1-1, with a tentative D call TRBD1 (5 bases). Germline V gene sequence: CDR1 SEHNR, CDR2 FQNEAQ (reference sequence). The CDR3 is 14 residues long. The V gene lost 5 bases and the J gene lost 6 bases, with 16 bases spanning the gap.